This T cell receptor beta chain was documented in a study of blood T cell repertoires in COVID-19. For the study at large: There were acute and convalescent COVID-19 samples, and they came from the United States, Italy and Spain.

Profiled with immunoSEQ multiplex PCR; TCRdb holds only in-frame clones, not every one. This sample carries 130,000 to 150,000 clones, approximately 90% of them seen once, and the ten largest clones take approximately 0.98%. V shed 5 bases, J shed 4 bases, and the junction held 9 bases outside the gene matches. The germline V gene encodes CDR1 MDHEN and CDR2 SYDVKM. This CDR3 is built from 16 residues. V usage is TRBV28 and J usage is TRBJ2-7, with TRBD2 identical over 12 bases. This sequence originates from a woman aged 45-65 years with acute or convalescent COVID-19. The source material was peripheral blood. CDR3 sequence (DNA): TGTGCCAGCAGTCCCGGGACTAGCGGGCCCTCTTACGAGCAGTACTTC. It encodes CASSPGTSGPSYEQYF.